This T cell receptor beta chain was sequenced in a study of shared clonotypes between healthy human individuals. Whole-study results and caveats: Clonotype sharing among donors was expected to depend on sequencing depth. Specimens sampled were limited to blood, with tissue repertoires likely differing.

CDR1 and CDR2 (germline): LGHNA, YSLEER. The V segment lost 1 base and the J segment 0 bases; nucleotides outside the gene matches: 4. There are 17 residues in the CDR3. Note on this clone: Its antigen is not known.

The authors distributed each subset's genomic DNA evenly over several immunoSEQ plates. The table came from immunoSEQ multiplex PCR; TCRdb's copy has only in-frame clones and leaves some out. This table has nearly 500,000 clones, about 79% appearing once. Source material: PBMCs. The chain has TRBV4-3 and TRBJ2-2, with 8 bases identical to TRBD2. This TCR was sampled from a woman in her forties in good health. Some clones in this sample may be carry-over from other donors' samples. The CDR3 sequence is CASSQVLSGANTGELFF. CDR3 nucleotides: TGCGCCAGCAGCCAAGTCCTTAGCGGGGCGAACACCGGGGAGCTGTTTTTT.